The clone carrying this TCR beta chain has just a few counts. This specimen belongs to a study of T-cell reconstitution after alpha-beta-depleted transplantation in children. Molecular barcoding with unique molecular identifiers was used for the TCRbeta library. TCRdb itself ran the PCR reads through MiXCR, one entry per CDR3 protein. The data contain around 370,000 distinct CDR3 sequences, 10% to 13% of them singletons. This CDR3 is built from 15 residues. V dropped 1 base and J dropped 5; count of bases not matched to a gene: 7. Per the germline V gene, CDR1 is MGHRA and CDR2 is YSYEKL. The rearrangement uses TRBV4-1 and TRBJ2-7; the match to TRBD2 covers 8 bases. This TCR derives from a human donor who donated a stem cell graft to a child with acute lymphoblastic leukemia. The sample in question was PBMCs from the stem cell graft donor, obtained from the stem cell graft. CDR3 nucleotides: TGCGCCAGCAGCCAAGTGGGGACTAGGTCCCACGAGCAGTACTTC. Its protein is CASSQVGTRSHEQYF.